These T cell receptor beta chains were read from a single sample in a study of T cells in Graves' hyperthyroidism and ophthalmopathy. TCRdb fed the multiplex PCR reads into MiXCR, producing one record per CDR3 protein. The sample yields around 500,000 distinct CDR3 sequences, approximately 15% seen once. The sequenced sample consisted of blood. The receptors come from a woman aged 18-29 years with Graves' hyperthyroidism. Both conserved end residues are part of each CDR3. A D gene is named only where the DNA matches it firmly. Clone sizes are given selectively: once, few, many, or a class where the clone is expanded.

J: TRBJ2-3; length: 16; D: -; size: -; V: TRBV9; DNA: TGTGCCAGCAGCGTAGGGGCCTCCTTGGGAGCAGATACGCAGTATTTT; CDR3: CASSVGASLGADTQYF
J: TRBJ1-1; length: 13; D: -; size: many; V: TRBV29-1; DNA: TGCAGCGTCCACATGAGGTTGGGCACTGAAGCTTTCTTT; CDR3: CSVHMRLGTEAFF
J: TRBJ2-5; length: 15; D: TRBD2; size: many; V: TRBV28; DNA: TGTGCCAGCGGGACTAGCGGGAGTTGGCAAGAGACCCAGTACTTC; CDR3: CASGTSGSWQETQYF
J: TRBJ2-7; length: 13; D: -; size: many; V: TRBV12-3/TRBV12-4; DNA: TGTGCCAGCAGGGGGTGGCCTACCTACGAGCAGTACTTC; CDR3: CASRGWPTYEQYF
J: TRBJ2-1; length: 16; D: TRBD2; size: -; V: TRBV7-2; DNA: TGTGCCAGCAGCCCCCCCGGGACTAGCGGGAGGGTCGCGCAGTTCTTC; CDR3: CASSPPGTSGRVAQFF
J: TRBJ1-6; length: 15; D: -; size: many; V: TRBV18; DNA: TGTGCCAGCTCACCAGAATCCGGGGGTAGAGGACCCCTCCACTTT; CDR3: CASSPESGGRGPLHF
J: TRBJ1-1; length: 14; D: -; size: many; V: TRBV12-3/TRBV12-4; DNA: TGTGCCAGCAGTTTCGCGGGGGACGACACTGAAGCTTTCTTT; CDR3: CASSFAGDDTEAFF
J: TRBJ2-1; length: 12; D: -; size: -; V: TRBV5-4; DNA: TGTGCCAGCAGCGGCGGGGTATATGAGCAGTTCTTC; CDR3: CASSGGVYEQFF
J: TRBJ2-4; length: 11; D: -; size: few; V: TRBV27; DNA: TGTGCCAGCAGGACCGGGAACATTCAGTACTTC; CDR3: CASRTGNIQYF
J: TRBJ1-5; length: 13; D: -; size: many; V: TRBV28; DNA: TGTGCCAGCAAGGTCCAGGTTAATCAGCCCCAGCATTTT; CDR3: CASKVQVNQPQHF
J: TRBJ2-7; length: 13; D: -; size: few; V: TRBV20-1; DNA: TGCAGTGCTAGCGGAATAGATTTCTACGAGCAGTACTTC; CDR3: CSASGIDFYEQYF
J: TRBJ2-1; length: 14; D: -; size: many; V: TRBV14; DNA: TGTGCCAGCAGCGAGCGGGCTTACAACAATGAGCAGTTCTTC; CDR3: CASSERAYNNEQFF
J: TRBJ1-2; length: 13; D: -; size: many; V: TRBV7-9; DNA: TGTGCCAGCAGCCAAGGGACCGCAAATGGCTACACCTTC; CDR3: CASSQGTANGYTF
J: TRBJ2-1; length: 16; D: TRBD2; size: many; V: TRBV4-1; DNA: TGCGCCAGCAGCCAAGTCAAACTAGCGGGACATAATGAGCAGTTCTTC; CDR3: CASSQVKLAGHNEQFF
J: TRBJ2-1; length: 15; D: -; size: -; V: TRBV6-4; DNA: TGTGCCAGCAGTGACTCAGCGGGCTCCTACAATGAGCAGTTCTTC; CDR3: CASSDSAGSYNEQFF
J: TRBJ2-5; length: 15; D: -; size: -; V: TRBV19; DNA: TGTGCCAGTACTCCCTCAGGACTCCGGGCAGAGACCCAGTACTTC; CDR3: CASTPSGLRAETQYF
J: TRBJ2-1; length: 17; D: -; size: -; V: TRBV7-2; DNA: TGTGCCAGCAGCTTATTAGGGGGTGCCCTCGCAAACAATGAGCAGTTCTTC; CDR3: CASSLLGGALANNEQFF
J: TRBJ2-5; length: 14; D: -; size: many; V: TRBV18; DNA: TGTGCCAGCTCACCACTAACGACACGGGAGACCCAGTACTTC; CDR3: CASSPLTTRETQYF
J: TRBJ2-1; length: 15; D: TRBD2; size: few; V: TRBV4-2; DNA: TGTGCCAGCAACCACAACCCTAGCGGGAGGGATGAGCAGTTCTTC; CDR3: CASNHNPSGRDEQFF
J: TRBJ2-3; length: 16; D: TRBD1; size: -; V: TRBV6-1; DNA: TGTGCCAGCAGTGAACAGGCCGGACAGGGGCGGAATACGCAGTATTTT; CDR3: CASSEQAGQGRNTQYF
J: TRBJ2-7; length: 13; D: -; size: many; V: TRBV12-3/TRBV12-4; DNA: TGTGCCAGCAGTTTCGCAGACTACTACGAGCAGTACTTC; CDR3: CASSFADYYEQYF
J: TRBJ2-3; length: 14; D: -; size: few; V: TRBV5-1; DNA: TGCGCCAGCAGCTTGGAGGCCGCCCCATATACGCAGTATTTT; CDR3: CASSLEAAPYTQYF
J: TRBJ2-7; length: 12; D: -; size: many; V: TRBV2; DNA: TGTGCCAGCCGCGGACAAGCCTACGAGCAGTACTTC; CDR3: CASRGQAYEQYF
J: TRBJ1-2; length: 14; D: TRBD1; size: -; V: TRBV6-1; DNA: TGTGCCAGCATGAGAGGGGGCTCACGCTATGGCTACACCTTC; CDR3: CASMRGGSRYGYTF
J: TRBJ1-1; length: 14; D: -; size: few; V: TRBV7-9; DNA: TGTGCCAGCAGCAACAGGACCATGAACACTGAAGCTTTCTTT; CDR3: CASSNRTMNTEAFF
J: TRBJ2-3; length: 17; D: TRBD2; size: many; V: TRBV24-1; DNA: TGTGCCACCAGTGATTCACCTAGCGGGAGAGGCACAGATACGCAGTATTTT; CDR3: CATSDSPSGRGTDTQYF
J: TRBJ1-1; length: 11; D: -; size: -; V: TRBV19; DNA: TGTGCCAGTGCGGTTAGGGGGTGGGCTTTCTTT; CDR3: CASAVRGWAFF
J: TRBJ2-5; length: 10; D: -; size: few; V: TRBV29-1; DNA: TGCAGCGGGAGGGGAGAGACCCAGTACTTC; CDR3: CSGRGETQYF
J: TRBJ1-2; length: 12; D: -; size: many; V: TRBV6-1; DNA: TGTGCCAGTACCCGAGGGGGATATGGCTACACCTTC; CDR3: CASTRGGYGYTF
J: TRBJ2-4; length: 17; D: TRBD2; size: few; V: TRBV19; DNA: TGTGCCAGTAGTATCTCGGGACTACCACTAGCCAAAAACATTCAGTACTTC; CDR3: CASSISGLPLAKNIQYF
J: TRBJ2-7; length: 13; D: -; size: many; V: TRBV27; DNA: TGTGCCAGCAGACTGCGGGGAGCCTACGAGCAGTACTTC; CDR3: CASRLRGAYEQYF
J: TRBJ1-1; length: 15; D: -; size: many; V: TRBV18; DNA: TGTGCCAGCTCCACGGAGTCGGGGGTACGGACTGAAGCTTTCTTT; CDR3: CASSTESGVRTEAFF
J: TRBJ2-7; length: 12; D: -; size: few; V: TRBV19; DNA: TGTGCCAGTAGTGCAGGGAAGTACGAGCAGTACTTC; CDR3: CASSAGKYEQYF
J: TRBJ2-5; length: 13; D: -; size: many; V: TRBV20-1; DNA: TGCAGTGCACATGCTGGAGGGTCAGAGACCCAGTACTTC; CDR3: CSAHAGGSETQYF
J: TRBJ1-1; length: 13; D: TRBD1; size: once; V: TRBV7-9; DNA: TGTGCCAGCAGCTTAACAGGGGGGACTGAAGCTCTCTTT; CDR3: CASSLTGGTEALF
J: TRBJ2-3; length: 14; D: TRBD1; size: many; V: TRBV12-3/TRBV12-4; DNA: TGTGCCAGCAGCCCGACAGGGGTAACAGATACGCAGTATTTT; CDR3: CASSPTGVTDTQYF
J: TRBJ2-1; length: 16; D: TRBD2; size: once; V: TRBV6-5; DNA: TGTGCCAGCAGTACCCGTGGACTAGCGGAACTCAATGAGCAGTTCTTC; CDR3: CASSTRGLAELNEQFF
J: TRBJ2-2; length: 13; D: -; size: few; V: TRBV9; DNA: TGTGCCAGCAGCGTAGTAGGAAAGGGGGAGCTGTTTTTT; CDR3: CASSVVGKGELFF
J: TRBJ1-1; length: 12; D: TRBD1; size: many; V: TRBV30; DNA: TGTGCCAAAGAGGCAGGGGGCACTGAAGCTTTCTTT; CDR3: CAKEAGGTEAFF
J: TRBJ1-1; length: 11; D: -; size: many; V: TRBV18; DNA: TGTGCCAGCTCCCCGGGAAACGAAGCTTTCTTT; CDR3: CASSPGNEAFF
J: TRBJ2-4; length: 15; D: TRBD2; size: few; V: TRBV19; DNA: TGTGCCAGTAGTATAGGAGGGACTAGCCATGCTTTTCAGTACTTC; CDR3: CASSIGGTSHAFQYF
J: TRBJ2-3; length: 14; D: TRBD2; size: many; V: TRBV6-2/TRBV6-3; DNA: TGTGCCAGCACGTTAGCGGGAAAGACAGATACGCAGTATTTT; CDR3: CASTLAGKTDTQYF
J: TRBJ1-5; length: 15; D: -; size: many; V: TRBV2; DNA: TGTGCCAGCAGTGAAGGAACAGGGTGGGATCAGCCCCAGCATTTT; CDR3: CASSEGTGWDQPQHF